The 30 T cell receptor beta chains in this list originate from one sample, sequenced in a study of early T cells in non-severe SARS-CoV-2 infection. TCRdb analysed the 5' RACE reads with MiXCR anew, one entry per CDR3 protein. The sample lists 76,000 or so distinct CDR3 sequences, around 10% occurring once. The sequenced sample consisted of whole blood. All receptors come from an adult who was a healthcare worker with PCR-confirmed SARS-CoV-2 infection or an uninfected control (not recorded which).

The chain employs TRBV25-1 and TRBJ1-1, with TRBD1 identical over 9 bases. The CDR3 loop spans 16 amino acids. The trim removed 6 bases at V and 2 bases at J, leaving 10 bases unmatched. Germline V lookup: CDR1 MGHDK, CDR2 SYGVNS. The CDR3 here is CASSFTPGQGNTEAFF. The CDR3 coding sequence is TGTGCCAGCAGCTTCACACCGGGACAGGGTAACACTGAAGCTTTCTTT.

The CDR3 protein is CASSSGTDVTEAFF. CDR3 bases: TGCGCCAGCAGCTCCGGGACAGATGTCACTGAAGCTTTCTTT. The V gene is TRBV5-1, the J gene TRBJ1-1, with 7 bases that match TRBD1. The CDR3 extends over 14 amino acids. J lost 4 bases, V lost 3 bases, and 6 bases had no gene match. Germline CDR1 reads SGHRS; CDR2 reads YFSETQ.

This clonotype showed up just a few times. This chain joins TRBV6-5 and TRBJ2-7; 7 positions agree with TRBD1. The J segment lost 1 base and the V segment lost 5 bases, leaving 2 bases of the junction unmatched. Germline loops: CDR1 MNHEY, CDR2 SVGAGI. The CDR3 has 13 residues. CDR3 loop: CASSGGQSYEQYF. CDR3 nucleotide sequence: TGTGCCAGCAGTGGGGGACAGTCCTACGAGCAGTACTTC.

V gene TRBV29-1 combines with J gene TRBJ2-1; D call uncertain. The V gene's germline CDR1 is SQVTM and CDR2 ANQGSEA. V lost 7 bases and J 4 bases, leaving 5 bases between the germline ends. This CDR3 spans 10 amino acids. CDR3 nucleotides: TGCAGCGCCGGATACAATGAGCAGTTCTTC. Its protein is CSAGYNEQFF.

There are many counts of this clonotype. The V and J genes are TRBV30 and TRBJ1-5; TRBD1 matches 11 bases. The CDR3 is made up of 14 amino acids. CDR1 is GTSNPN, CDR2 SVGIG, per germline (reference sequence). V dropped 6 bases and J dropped 5; count of bases not matched to a gene: 6. CDR3 residues: CACSRDRGYQPQHF. The CDR3 nucleotides are TGTGCCTGTTCCCGGGACAGGGGGTATCAGCCCCAGCATTTT.

This clonotype was seen ten or more times. The chain employs TRBV12-3 or TRBV12-4 and TRBJ1-1; weak D call: TRBD1 (5 bases). The length of the CDR3 is 14 residues. The V gene lost 5 bases and the J gene lost 6 bases, with 16 bases spanning the gap. CDR3 in DNA: TGTGCCAGCAGTATCGGGACTCCTGGCTCTGAAGCTTTCTTT. This codes for CASSIGTPGSEAFF.

This clonotype was seen at least ten times. This chain links TRBV4-2 with TRBJ2-3; D unresolved. The CDR3 extends over 16 amino acids. Germline values: CDR1 LGHNA, CDR2 YNFKEQ. The V end lost 0 bases, the J end lost 1 base, and 11 bases lay between the germline ends. CDR3 loop: CASSQDSPTGTDTQYF. The CDR3 coding sequence is TGTGCCAGCAGCCAAGATTCGCCGACTGGCACAGATACGCAGTATTTT.

There are many counts of this clonotype. The rearrangement links TRBV29-1 to TRBJ2-7; possible D gene TRBD2, 6 bases. The V and J ends lost 4 bases and 6 bases respectively, with 19 bases between them. The CDR3 length is 14 residues. The germline gives CDR1 SQVTM, CDR2 ANQGSEA. CDR3 nucleotides: TGCAGCGTTGTCTCTTTGGGGGGAACGGGCGAGCAGTACTTC. This sequence encodes CSVVSLGGTGEQYF.

This sequence joins TRBV29-1 and TRBJ1-6; D perhaps matches TRBD1 (5 bases). Germline V gene data show CDR1 as SQVTM and CDR2 as ANQGSEA. This CDR3 is built from 13 residues. Trimming stripped 6 bases from V and 7 bases from J, with 13 bases between. The CDR3 DNA follows: TGCAGCGTGGCCATCGAGGGGAATTCACCCCTCCACTTT. Translated, it gives CSVAIEGNSPLHF.

This clonotype was counted at least ten times. The chain links TRBV12-5 to TRBJ1-6; D unresolved. The CDR3 runs to 13 residues. Trimming took off 4 bases at V and 8 bases at J, with 9 bases between the two ends. Germline loops: CDR1 LGHNT, CDR2 FRNRAP. The CDR3 bases are TGTGCTAGTGGTTCCGAGCCAGATTCACCCCTCCACTTT. Its protein is CASGSEPDSPLHF.

At least ten counts were recorded for this clonotype. V is TRBV7-3 and J is TRBJ2-3; no clear D. With 2 bases removed from V and 0 bases from J, the gap between germline ends came to 3 bases. The CDR3 has 13 amino acids. Germline V gene sequence: CDR1 SGHTA, CDR2 FQGTGA. CDR3 DNA sequence: TGTGCCAGCAGCTTAGTAAGCACAGATACGCAGTATTTT. Protein: CASSLVSTDTQYF.

This clonotype has only a few counts. V and J are TRBV7-2 and TRBJ2-7, with D perhaps matching TRBD1 (6 bases). The CDR3 runs to 15 residues. V was clipped by 5 bases and J by 2 bases, with 16 bases between them. Germline lookup yields CDR1 SGHTA and CDR2 FQGNSA. The CDR3 loop is CASSLGSGVPYEQYF. The CDR3 DNA follows: TGTGCCAGCAGCCTAGGGTCAGGGGTCCCCTACGAGCAGTACTTC. Together with reference TRBV7-2 and TRBJ2-7, the CDR3 gives the full variable domain: GAGVSQSPSNKVTEKGKDVELRCDPISGHTALYWYRQSLGQGLEFLIYFQGNSAPDKSGLPSDRFSAERTGGSVSTLTIQRTQQEDSAVYLCASSLGSGVPYEQYFGPGTRLTVT.

V and J are TRBV11-3 and TRBJ2-1, with 15 bases aligning to TRBD2. The V gene's germline CDR1 is SGHNT and CDR2 YENEEA. CDR3 length: 18 residues. V trimming: 4 bases; J trimming: 7 bases; junction bases outside the gene matches: 11. The CDR3 nucleotides are TGTGCCAGCAGCTCCCGGACTAGCGGGGGGGCCGGGTGGAATGAGCAGTTCTTC. Translated, it gives CASSSRTSGGAGWNEQFF.

The chain joins TRBV19 to TRBJ2-7, with D tentatively TRBD2 (7 bases). The CDR3 sequence is 15 residues long. Germline loops: CDR1 LNHDA, CDR2 SQIVND (reference sequence). The V end was cut by 3 bases, the J end by 4 bases, with 16 bases between. The CDR3 sequence: CASSIGGGEGYEQYF. CDR3 nucleotide sequence: TGTGCCAGTAGTATTGGCGGGGGCGAGGGTTACGAGCAGTACTTC.

The chain recombines TRBV5-1 with TRBJ2-3, with TRBD2 matching 7 bases. The germline V gene has CDR1 SGHRS and CDR2 YFSETQ. The CDR3 length is 15 residues. V lost 6 bases to trimming and J lost 1 base; unmatched junction nucleotides: 8. The CDR3 protein is CASTAGAGGTDTQYF. The CDR3 DNA reads TGCGCCAGCACCGCCGGGGCGGGGGGCACAGATACGCAGTATTTT. The variable domain in full, with the rest retrieved from reference TRBV5-1 and TRBJ2-3, is KAGVTQTPRYLIKTRGQQVTLSCSPISGHRSVSWYQQTPGQGLQFLFEYFSETQRNKGNFPGRFSGRQFSNSRSEMNVSTLELGDSALYLCASTAGAGGTDTQYFGPGTRLTVL.

This clonotype was found a few times. V usage is TRBV6-2 or TRBV6-3 and J usage is TRBJ1-5, with D perhaps matching TRBD1 (6 bases). The germline V gene has CDR1 MNHEY and CDR2 SVGEGT. V dropped 5 bases and J dropped 2 bases, with 13 bases sitting between them. The CDR3 is 15 residues long. The CDR3 DNA reads TGTGCCAGCAGTAAGGACAGATGGGGCAATCAGCCCCAGCATTTT. It codes for CASSKDRWGNQPQHF.

J is TRBJ1-5 and V is TRBV5-1; no clear D. This CDR3 spans 16 amino acids. Per germline, CDR1 SGHRS and CDR2 YFSETQ. Trimming took 1 base from V and 0 from J, leaving 11 bases between them. CDR3 sequence reads: CASSLPPEHSNQPQHF. The CDR3 DNA reads as TGCGCCAGCAGCTTGCCGCCGGAACATAGCAATCAGCCCCAGCATTTT.

The table lists this clonotype with many counts. This chain joins TRBV7-2 and TRBJ2-5; TRBD2 matches at 10 bases. Germline values: CDR1 SGHTA, CDR2 FQGNSA. V lost 5 bases and J lost 4; bases outside the gene matches: 10. This CDR3 region has 16 residues. CDR3 sequence: CASSRPSGGARETQYF. In DNA, the CDR3 is TGTGCCAGCAGCCGACCGAGCGGGGGGGCGCGAGAGACCCAGTACTTC.

Many counts were recorded for this clonotype. The J gene is TRBJ1-1, the V gene TRBV4-1; no clear D. Trimming shortened V by 6 bases and J by 4 bases, and 15 bases separated the two germline ends. The germline V gene has CDR1 MGHRA and CDR2 YSYEKL. The CDR3 has 14 amino acids. The CDR3 spells CASRSPAGITEAFF. The CDR3 DNA sequence: TGCGCCAGCAGATCCCCTGCGGGCATCACTGAAGCTTTCTTT.

The V call is TRBV7-6, the J call TRBJ1-4; 7 bases line up with TRBD1. The germline V gene encodes CDR1 SGHVS and CDR2 FNYEAQ. This CDR3 has 15 residues. V lost 1 base and J lost 3; bases outside the gene matches: 2. The CDR3 DNA reads TGTGCCAGCAGCTTAGTGGGGACAGCTAATGAAAAACTGTTTTTT. The encoded protein is CASSLVGTANEKLFF.

The CDR3 loop is CASSAYRGLGTEAFF. In nucleotides, the CDR3 is TGTGCCAGCAGTGCCTACAGGGGACTAGGCACTGAAGCTTTCTTT. The chain uses TRBV27 and TRBJ1-1; 7 bases align to TRBD1. The CDR3 totals 15 residues. From germline, CDR1 is MNHEY and CDR2 SMNVEV (reference sequence). The junction had 10 bases not matched to a gene; V was cut back by 5 bases and J by 4 bases.

The chain recombines TRBV21-1 with TRBJ2-2. TRBV21-1 is shown as a pseudogene. The CDR3 totals 13 residues. The CDR3 is CASTDGDTGELFF. CDR3 coding DNA: TGTGCCAGCACGGATGGGGACACCGGGGAGCTGTTTTTT.

In this sample, this clonotype turned up many times. J is TRBJ2-5 and V is TRBV5-1, with 9 positions matching TRBD2. This CDR3 contains 16 residues. The germline V gene has CDR1 SGHRS and CDR2 YFSETQ. With 0 bases clipped from V and 4 bases from J, the junction kept 7 bases outside the gene matches. DNA for the CDR3: TGCGCCAGCAGCTTGGCCGGTAGCGGGGGAGGAGAGACCCAGTACTTC. Amino acid sequence: CASSLAGSGGGETQYF.

The V gene is TRBV29-1, the J gene TRBJ1-2; D might be TRBD1 (5 bases). The V end was cut by 4 bases, the J end by 3 bases, with 6 bases between. The CDR3 has 11 amino acids. The germline CDR1 and CDR2 sequences are SQVTM and ANQGSEA. CDR3 DNA: TGCAGCGTTGGGGGGTACTATGGCTACACCTTC. Translating gives CSVGGYYGYTF.

In its sample, this clonotype was seen many times. This sequence joins TRBV3-1 and TRBJ2-4, with D possibly TRBD1 on 5 matching bases. V was cut by 1 base and J by 2 bases, with 15 bases left in between. Germline values: CDR1 LGHDT, CDR2 YNNKEL (reference sequence). This CDR3 is 17 amino acids long. In nucleotides, the CDR3 is TGTGCCAGCAGCCAAGCTGGTTTGGGGCTGACCAAAAACATTCAGTACTTC. This codes for CASSQAGLGLTKNIQYF.

This chain uses TRBV4-3 with TRBJ2-7; either TRBD1 or TRBD2 may supply D (5 bases each). V lost 4 bases, J lost 1 base, and 14 bases lay in between. The CDR3 length is 15 residues. CDR1 is LGHNA and CDR2 is YSLEER in the germline V gene. The CDR3 DNA follows: TGCGCCAGCAGCCGATCCCGGGACCCATCCTACGAGCAGTACTTC. Translating it yields CASSRSRDPSYEQYF.

There are a few counts of this clonotype. This chain links TRBV7-9 with TRBJ2-7, with D perhaps being TRBD1 or TRBD2 (5 bases each). CDR3 length: 12 residues. V was clipped by 8 bases and J by 0 bases, with 8 bases between them. The germline gives CDR1 SEHNR, CDR2 FQNEAQ (reference sequence). The CDR3 loop is CASGGRSYEQYF. The CDR3 DNA is TGTGCCAGCGGGGGACGCTCCTACGAGCAGTACTTC.

A few counts support this clonotype. CDR3 residues: CASSPRTGKGGIQYF. In DNA form, the CDR3 reads TGTGCCAGCAGTCCCCGGACAGGGAAGGGTGGCATTCAGTACTTC. The chain joins TRBV6-5 to TRBJ2-4; 8 nucleotides match TRBD1. Germline V lookup: CDR1 MNHEY, CDR2 SVGAGI. After removal of 5 bases from V and 9 bases from J, the junction contained 12 bases not matched to a gene. This CDR3 comprises 15 residues.

This clonotype has ten or more counts. The genes are TRBV18 and TRBJ2-7; TRBD2 matches at 11 bases. V was clipped by 3 bases and J by 4 bases; unmatched bases: 2. Germline assignment: CDR1 KGHSH and CDR2 LQKENI. The CDR3 loop spans 14 amino acids. CDR3: CASSPTSGGYEQYF. The CDR3 DNA follows: TGTGCCAGCTCACCTACTAGCGGGGGTTACGAGCAGTACTTC.

This clonotype came up many times. The chain is built from TRBV5-1 and TRBJ2-1, with unresolved D. The CDR3 is 12 residues long. Trimming removed 9 bases at V and 5 bases at J, with 12 bases between. The V gene's germline CDR1 is SGHRS and CDR2 YFSETQ. CDR3 protein: CATWRQHNEQFF. CDR3 DNA sequence: TGCGCCACTTGGAGACAACACAATGAGCAGTTCTTC.